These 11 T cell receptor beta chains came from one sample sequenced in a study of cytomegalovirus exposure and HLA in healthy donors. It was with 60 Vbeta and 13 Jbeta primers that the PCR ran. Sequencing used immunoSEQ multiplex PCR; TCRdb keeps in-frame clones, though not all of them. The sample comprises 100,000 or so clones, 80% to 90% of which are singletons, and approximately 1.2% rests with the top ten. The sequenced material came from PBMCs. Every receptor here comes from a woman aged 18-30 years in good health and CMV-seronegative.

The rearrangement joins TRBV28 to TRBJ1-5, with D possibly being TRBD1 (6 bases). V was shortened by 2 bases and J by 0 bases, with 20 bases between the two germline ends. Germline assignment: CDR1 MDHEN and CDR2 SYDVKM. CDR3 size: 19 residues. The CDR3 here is CASSLGRVGGANSNQPQHF. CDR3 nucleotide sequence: TGTGCCAGCAGTTTAGGCCGGGTTGGGGGGGCGAATAGCAATCAGCCCCAGCATTTT.

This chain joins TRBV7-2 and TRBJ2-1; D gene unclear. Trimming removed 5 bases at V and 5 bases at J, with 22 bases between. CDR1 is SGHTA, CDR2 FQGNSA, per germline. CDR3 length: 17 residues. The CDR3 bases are TGTGCCAGCAGCCGAAGAGTCCTCTCTGTCAACCACAATGAGCAGTTCTTC. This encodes CASSRRVLSVNHNEQFF.

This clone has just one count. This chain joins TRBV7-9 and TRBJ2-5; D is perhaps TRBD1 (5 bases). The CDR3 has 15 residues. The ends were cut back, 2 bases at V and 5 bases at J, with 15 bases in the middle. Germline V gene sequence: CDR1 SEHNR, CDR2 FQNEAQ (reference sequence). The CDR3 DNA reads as TGTGCCAGCAGCTTATCCTCCCAGGGCGCGGAGACCCAGTACTTC. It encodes CASSLSSQGAETQYF.

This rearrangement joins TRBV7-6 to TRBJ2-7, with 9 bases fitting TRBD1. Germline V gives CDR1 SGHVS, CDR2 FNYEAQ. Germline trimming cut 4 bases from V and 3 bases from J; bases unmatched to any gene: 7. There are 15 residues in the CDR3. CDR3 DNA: TGTGCCAGCAGCTCCCAGACAGGGGGGTACTACGAGCAGTACTTC. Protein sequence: CASSSQTGGYYEQYF.

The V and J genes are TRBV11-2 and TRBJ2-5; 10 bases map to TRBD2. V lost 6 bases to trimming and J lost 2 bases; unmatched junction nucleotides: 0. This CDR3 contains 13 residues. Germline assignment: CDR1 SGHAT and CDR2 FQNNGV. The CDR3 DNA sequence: TGTGCCAGCAGACTAGCGGGGCAAGAGACCCAGTACTTC. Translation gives CASRLAGQETQYF.

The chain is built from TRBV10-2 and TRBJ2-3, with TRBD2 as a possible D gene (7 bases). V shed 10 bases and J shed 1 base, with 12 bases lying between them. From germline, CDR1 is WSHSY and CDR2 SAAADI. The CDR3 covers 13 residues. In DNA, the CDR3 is TGCGCCACGAAGGGGGGGGGCACAGATACGCAGTATTTT. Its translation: CATKGGGTDTQYF.

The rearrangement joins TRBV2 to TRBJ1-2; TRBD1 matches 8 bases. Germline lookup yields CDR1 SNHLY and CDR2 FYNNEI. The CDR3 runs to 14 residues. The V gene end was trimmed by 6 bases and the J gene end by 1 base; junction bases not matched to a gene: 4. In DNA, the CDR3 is TGTGCCAGCAGAAGCGGACAGGGTAACTATGGCTACACCTTC. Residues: CASRSGQGNYGYTF.

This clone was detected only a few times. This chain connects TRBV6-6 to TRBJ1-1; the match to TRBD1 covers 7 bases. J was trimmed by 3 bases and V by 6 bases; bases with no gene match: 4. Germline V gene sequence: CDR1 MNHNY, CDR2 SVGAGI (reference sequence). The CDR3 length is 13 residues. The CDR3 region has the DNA TGTGCCAGCAGCACGACAGGGCACACTGAAGCTTTCTTT. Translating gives CASSTTGHTEAFF.

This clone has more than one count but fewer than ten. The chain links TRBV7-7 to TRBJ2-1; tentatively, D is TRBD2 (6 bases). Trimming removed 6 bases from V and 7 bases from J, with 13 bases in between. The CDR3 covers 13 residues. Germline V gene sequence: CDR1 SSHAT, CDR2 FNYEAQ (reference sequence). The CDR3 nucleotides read TGTGCCAGCAGTTCGGGACTTCCAAATGAGCAGTTCTTC. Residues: CASSSGLPNEQFF.

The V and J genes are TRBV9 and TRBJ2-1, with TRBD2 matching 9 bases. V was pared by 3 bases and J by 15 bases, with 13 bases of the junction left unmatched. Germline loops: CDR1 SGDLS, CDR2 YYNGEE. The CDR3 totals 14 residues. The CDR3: CASSARQSGGSMFF. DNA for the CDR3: TGTGCCAGCAGCGCTAGACAAAGCGGGGGGTCCATGTTCTTC.

The CDR3 DNA is TGTGCCAGTAGTATTTTGGGGGCAGAGTCAGATACGCAGTATTTT. Translating gives CASSILGAESDTQYF. The chain links TRBV19 to TRBJ2-3; perhaps TRBD1 as D (6 bases). CDR1 is LNHDA and CDR2 is SQIVND in the germline V gene (reference sequence). The CDR3 spans 15 residues. V lost 3 bases to trimming and J lost 4 bases, with 14 bases between them.